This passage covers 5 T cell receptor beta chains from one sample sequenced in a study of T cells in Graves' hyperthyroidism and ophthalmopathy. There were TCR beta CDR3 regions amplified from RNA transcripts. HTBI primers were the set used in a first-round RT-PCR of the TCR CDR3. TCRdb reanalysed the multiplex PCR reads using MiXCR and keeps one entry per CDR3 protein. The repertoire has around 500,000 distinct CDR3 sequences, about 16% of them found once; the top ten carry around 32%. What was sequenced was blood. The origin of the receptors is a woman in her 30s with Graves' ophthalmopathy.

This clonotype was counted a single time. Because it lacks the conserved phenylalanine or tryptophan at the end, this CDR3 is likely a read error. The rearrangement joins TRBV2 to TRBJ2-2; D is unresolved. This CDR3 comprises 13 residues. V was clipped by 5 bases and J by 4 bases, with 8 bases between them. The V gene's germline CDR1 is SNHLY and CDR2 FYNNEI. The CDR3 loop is CASSTDFTGELFL. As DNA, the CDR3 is TGTGCCAGCAGTACAGATTTCACCGGGGAGCTGTTTCTT.

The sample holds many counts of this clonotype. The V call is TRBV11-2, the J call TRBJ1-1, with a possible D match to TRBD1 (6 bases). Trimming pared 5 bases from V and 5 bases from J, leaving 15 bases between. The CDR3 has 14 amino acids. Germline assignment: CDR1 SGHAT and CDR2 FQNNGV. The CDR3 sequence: CASSIGQRGTEAFF. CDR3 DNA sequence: TGTGCCAGCAGCATAGGACAGCGAGGAACTGAAGCTTTCTTT.

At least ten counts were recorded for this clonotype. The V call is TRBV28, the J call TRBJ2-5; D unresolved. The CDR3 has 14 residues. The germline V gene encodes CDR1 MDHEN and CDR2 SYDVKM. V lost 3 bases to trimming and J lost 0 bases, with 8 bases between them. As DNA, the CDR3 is TGTGCCAGCAGTTTCGCCAGGTACCAAGAGACCCAGTACTTC. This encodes CASSFARYQETQYF.

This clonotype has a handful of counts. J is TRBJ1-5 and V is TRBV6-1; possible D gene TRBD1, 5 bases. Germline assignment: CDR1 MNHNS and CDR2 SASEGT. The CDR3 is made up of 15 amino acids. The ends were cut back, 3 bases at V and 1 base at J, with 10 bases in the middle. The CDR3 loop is CASSDLRASNQPQHF. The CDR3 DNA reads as TGTGCCAGCAGTGATCTCAGGGCGAGCAATCAGCCCCAGCATTTT.

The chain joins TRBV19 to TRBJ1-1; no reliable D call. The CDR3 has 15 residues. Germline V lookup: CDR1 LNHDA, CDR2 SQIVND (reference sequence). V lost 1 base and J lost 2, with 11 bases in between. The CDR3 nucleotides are TGTGCCAGTAGTATAGCGGGGATTACCAACACTGAAGCTTTCTTT. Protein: CASSIAGITNTEAFF.